What follows are 25 T cell receptor beta chains derived from one specimen sequenced in a study of T cell responses to AZD1222 COVID-19 vaccine. TCRdb's table, derived via immunoSEQ multiplex PCR, lists solely in-frame clones and lacks some. The data show roughly 150,000 clones, with around 88% seen just once and around 1% held by the top ten. The sequencing used peripheral blood, collected 28 days after the second AZD1222 dose. All receptors derive from an adult who received the AZD1222 COVID-19 vaccine.

This chain links TRBV4-3 with TRBJ1-5; tentatively, D is TRBD1 (6 bases). The germline gives CDR1 LGHNA, CDR2 YSLEER. This CDR3 region has 16 residues. V was clipped by 0 bases and J by 1 base, with 10 bases between them. The chain's CDR3 is CASSQEWGASNQPQHF. CDR3 DNA sequence: TGCGCCAGCAGCCAAGAATGGGGGGCCAGCAATCAGCCCCAGCATTTT.

V gene TRBV11-2 combines with J gene TRBJ1-3; no definite D call. Germline V gene sequence: CDR1 SGHAT, CDR2 FQNNGV. The CDR3 runs 15 residues. V lost 1 base, J lost 0 bases, and 7 bases lay in between. This CDR3 reads CASSLARGSGNTIYF. Here the CDR3 DNA reads TGTGCCAGCAGCTTAGCCCGGGGCTCTGGAAACACCATATATTTT.

Remarks on this clone: Additional DNA sequences in this sample encode the identical CDR3. The chain uses TRBV20-1 and TRBJ2-7, with D tentatively TRBD2 (5 bases). CDR3 size: 11 residues. The V gene's germline CDR1 is DFQATT and CDR2 SNEGSKA (reference sequence). The germline V and J ends were trimmed by 1 base and 4 bases, with 5 bases remaining between them. The CDR3 region has the DNA TGCAGTGCTAGAGGCGGGTACGAGCAGTACTTC. Residues: CSARGGYEQYF.

The chain couples TRBV6-5 to TRBJ2-2; unclear D gene. CDR3 length: 15 amino acids. The V gene's germline CDR1 is MNHEY and CDR2 SVGAGI. The V end lost 2 bases, the J end lost 1 base, and 8 bases lay between the germline ends. CDR3 nucleotides: TGTGCCAGCAGTTACCTGCCGGGGAACACCGGGGAGCTGTTTTTT. The encoded protein is CASSYLPGNTGELFF.

This clone was counted between two and nine times. V is TRBV7-9 and J is TRBJ2-2, with a weak D call TRBD1 (6 bases). V lost 4 bases, J lost 5 bases, and 14 bases lay in between. From germline, CDR1 is SEHNR and CDR2 FQNEAQ (reference sequence). The CDR3 is 15 amino acids. Here the CDR3 DNA reads TGTGCCAGCAGCTCAGGGGCCAGGGGAACCGGGGAGCTGTTTTTT. This encodes CASSSGARGTGELFF.

The chain links TRBV30 to TRBJ2-3, with D unresolved. The CDR3 is 15 residues long. With 8 bases removed from V and 3 bases from J, the gap between germline ends came to 21 bases. CDR1 is GTSNPN, CDR2 SVGIG, per germline (reference sequence). For the CDR3, the DNA is TGTGCCGTGGACGGGTATCGTGAAGGTACAGATACGCAGTATTTT. This encodes CAVDGYREGTDTQYF.

This clone was detected only a few times. One end of the junction varies from germline; a read error may be responsible. The chain employs TRBV30 and TRBJ1-5; D is undetermined. There are 14 residues in the CDR3. The V gene's germline CDR1 is GTSNPN and CDR2 SVGIG (reference sequence). The CDR3 DNA is TGTGCCTGGAACGTGGGCCAGAGCACTCAGCCCCAGCATTTT. It encodes CAWNVGQSTQPQHF. The full variable domain, its missing parts supplied by reference TRBV30 and TRBJ1-5, is SQTIHQWPATLVQPVGSPLSLECTVEGTSNPNLYWYRQAAGRGLQLLFYSVGIGQISSEVPQNLSASRPQDRQFILSSKKLLLSDSGFYLCAWNVGQSTQPQHFGDGTRLSIL.

CDR3 DNA: TGTGCCAGCAGCCAAGAGGGACAGGGTTGGAATGAGCAGTTCTTC. It is translated as CASSQEGQGWNEQFF. This rearrangement joins TRBV3-1 (or the pseudogene TRBV3-2) to TRBJ2-1; TRBD1 matches at 9 bases. The trim removed 0 bases at V and 7 bases at J, leaving 4 bases unmatched. The CDR3 extends over 15 amino acids. Germline-derived CDR1 and CDR2 are LGHDT and YNNKEL (reference sequence).

The V gene is TRBV6-2 or TRBV6-3, the J gene TRBJ1-3; no reliable D call. Trimming stripped 6 bases from V and 2 bases from J, with 8 bases between. This CDR3 has 13 residues. Germline CDR1 and CDR2: MNHEY and SVGEGT. The CDR3 reads CASRPSAGNTIYF. DNA of the CDR3: TGTGCCAGCAGACCTTCAGCTGGAAACACCATATATTTT.

V is TRBV9 and J is TRBJ2-3; D gene unclear. The germline CDR1 and CDR2 sequences are SGDLS and YYNGEE. V lost 5 bases and J lost 0, with 13 bases in between. The CDR3 covers 15 residues. CDR3 sequence (DNA): TGTGCCAGCAGTCGGCAGGCAGACAGCACAGATACGCAGTATTTT. Amino acids: CASSRQADSTDTQYF.

J is TRBJ2-7 and V is TRBV28; D gene uncertain. This CDR3 is built from 14 residues. Germline assignment: CDR1 MDHEN and CDR2 SYDVKM. Deletions cut 4 bases from V and 7 bases from J, with 17 bases between. For the CDR3, the DNA is TGTGCCAGCAGTTCCGTGGCCCCTCTGGAGGAGCAGTACTTC. Encoded protein: CASSSVAPLEEQYF.

This chain connects TRBV27 to TRBJ1-6; the D is unclear. Germline V CDR1 and CDR2: MNHEY, SMNVEV (reference sequence). Trimming removed 0 bases at V and 10 bases at J, with 10 bases between. There are 14 residues in the CDR3. This CDR3 reads CASSLSFGGSPLHF. CDR3 DNA: TGTGCCAGCAGTTTATCTTTCGGCGGGTCACCCCTCCACTTT.

This clone was picked up one time. The chain has TRBV6-1 and TRBJ1-3; no clear D gene. Germline CDR1 MNHNS, CDR2 SASEGT. The CDR3 loop spans 12 amino acids. V lost 2 bases and J lost 8, with 7 bases in between. The CDR3 DNA reads as TGTGCCAGCAGTGAAAGGCCCTACACCATATATTTT. Translation gives CASSERPYTIYF.

The chain has TRBV4-3 and TRBJ2-5; maybe TRBD2 (6 bases). V dropped 0 bases and J dropped 5 bases, with 16 bases sitting between them. The CDR3 totals 16 residues. The germline V gene has CDR1 LGHNA and CDR2 YSLEER. The CDR3 region has the DNA TGCGCCAGCAGCCAAGATCCTAGCGCGGGGTGGGAGACCCAGTACTTC. Translated: CASSQDPSAGWETQYF.

The J gene is TRBJ2-2, the V gene TRBV4-1, with TRBD1 matching 9 bases. The V gene end was trimmed by 4 bases and the J gene end by 3 bases; junction bases not matched to a gene: 6. This CDR3 contains 16 residues. Germline-derived CDR1 and CDR2 are MGHRA and YSYEKL. CDR3 bases: TGCGCCAGCAGCCCTCACAGGGGGCTTGACACCGGGGAGCTGTTTTTT. This sequence encodes CASSPHRGLDTGELFF.

The chain recombines TRBV2 with TRBJ1-4; maybe TRBD1 (5 bases). Trimming stripped 6 bases from V and 8 bases from J, with 13 bases between. CDR1 and CDR2 (germline): SNHLY, FYNNEI. This CDR3 region has 13 residues. Here the CDR3 DNA reads TGTGCCAGCAGAAGGGGACTAGGGGAAAAACTGTTTTTT. It codes for CASRRGLGEKLFF.

This clone appeared a single time. The J gene is TRBJ2-3, the V gene TRBV18; 11 nucleotides match TRBD2. CDR3 length: 17 amino acids. V gave up 3 bases and J gave up 3 bases; unmatched junction bases: 8. Germline assignment: CDR1 KGHSH and CDR2 LQKENI. The CDR3 loop is CASSPVKGTSGTDTQYF. The CDR3 DNA is TGTGCCAGCTCACCGGTAAAGGGGACTAGCGGAACAGATACGCAGTATTTT.

The V call is TRBV28, the J call TRBJ1-1, with 12 positions matching TRBD1. CDR3 length: 17 residues. The V and J ends lost 5 bases and 5 bases, in that order; junction bases with no gene match: 12. Germline CDR1 and CDR2: MDHEN and SYDVKM. This chain's CDR3 is CASSNRDRGLQITEAFF. Written as DNA, the CDR3 is TGTGCCAGCAGTAACCGGGACAGGGGGCTTCAGATTACTGAAGCTTTCTTT. The complete variable domain, with remaining parts taken from reference TRBV28 and TRBJ1-1, reads DVKVTQSSRYLVKRTGEKVFLECVQDMDHENMFWYRQDPGLGLRLIYFSYDVKMKEKGDIPEGYSVSREKKERFSLILESASTNQTSMYLCASSNRDRGLQITEAFFGQGTRLTVV.

V is TRBV11-2 and J is TRBJ2-3; D not certain. The CDR3 consists of 12 residues. Deletions cut 4 bases from V and 2 bases from J, with 4 bases between. CDR1 is SGHAT and CDR2 is FQNNGV in the germline V gene. CDR3 region: CASSSYTDTQYF. CDR3 bases: TGTGCCAGCAGCTCCTACACAGATACGCAGTATTTT.

This clone was recorded a few times. The genes are TRBV6-4 and TRBJ2-3; no clear D gene. Germline CDR1 is MRHNA and CDR2 is SNTAGT. The CDR3 is made up of 15 amino acids. The V and J ends lost 3 bases and 4 bases respectively, with 14 bases between them. The CDR3 coding sequence is TGTGCCAGCAGTGAAAGAGACAATCCCTCAGATACGCAGTATTTT. Translation gives CASSERDNPSDTQYF.

This clone has just a few counts. The chain recombines TRBV3-1 (or the pseudogene TRBV3-2) with TRBJ1-2; no reliable D call. Germline CDR1 is LGHDT and CDR2 is YNNKEL (reference sequence). Trimming stripped 1 base from V and 4 bases from J, with 7 bases between. CDR3 length: 13 amino acids. CDR3 DNA: TGTGCCAGCAGCCAAGCCGATCCCTATGGCTACACCTTC. Encoded protein: CASSQADPYGYTF.

This clone was detected once. The chain carries TRBV6-6 and TRBJ1-1, with TRBD1 identical over 7 bases. The trim removed 5 bases at V and 0 bases at J, leaving 9 bases unmatched. The CDR3 spans 16 residues. CDR1 MNHNY and CDR2 SVGAGI come from the germline V gene (reference sequence). CDR3 protein: CASSTGAKLMNTEAFF. CDR3 DNA sequence: TGTGCCAGCAGTACAGGGGCGAAACTTATGAACACTGAAGCTTTCTTT.

The chain couples TRBV10-3 to TRBJ2-7, with 9 bases aligning to TRBD1. The CDR3 is 14 residues long. Germline loops: CDR1 ENHRY, CDR2 SYGVKD. J gave up 5 bases and V 6 bases, and 8 bases lay outside the gene matches. CDR3 in amino acids: CAISKDRGLNEQYF. As DNA, the CDR3 is TGTGCCATCAGCAAGGACAGGGGCCTGAACGAGCAGTACTTC.

The gene calls are TRBV5-6 and TRBJ1-5; 9 bases line up with TRBD1. The CDR3 sequence is 16 residues long. V lost 4 bases and J lost 0; bases outside the gene matches: 5. From germline, CDR1 is SGHDT and CDR2 YYEEEE. CDR3 nucleotide sequence: TGTGCCAGCAGCAAAGGGACAGGGTATAGCAATCAGCCCCAGCATTTT. Translated, it gives CASSKGTGYSNQPQHF.

The V and J genes are TRBV5-6 and TRBJ2-7, with D tentatively TRBD2 (6 bases). Germline CDR1 SGHDT, CDR2 YYEEEE. The ends were cut back, 0 bases at V and 0 bases at J, with 7 bases in the middle. There are 14 residues in the CDR3. CDR3 protein: CASSLDGSSYEQYF. The CDR3 bases are TGTGCCAGCAGCTTGGACGGGAGCTCCTACGAGCAGTACTTC.